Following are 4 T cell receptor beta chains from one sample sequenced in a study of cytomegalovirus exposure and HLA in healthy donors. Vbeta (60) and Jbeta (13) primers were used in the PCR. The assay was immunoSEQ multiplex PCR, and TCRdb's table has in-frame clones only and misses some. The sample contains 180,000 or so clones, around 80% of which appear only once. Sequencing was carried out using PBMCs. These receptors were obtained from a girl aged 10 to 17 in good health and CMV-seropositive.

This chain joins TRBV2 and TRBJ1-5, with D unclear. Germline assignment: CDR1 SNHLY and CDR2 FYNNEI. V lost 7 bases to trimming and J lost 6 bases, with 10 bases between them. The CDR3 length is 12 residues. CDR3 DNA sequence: TGTGCCAGCACCCGAGGTGGTCAGCCCCAGCATTTT. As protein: CASTRGGQPQHF.

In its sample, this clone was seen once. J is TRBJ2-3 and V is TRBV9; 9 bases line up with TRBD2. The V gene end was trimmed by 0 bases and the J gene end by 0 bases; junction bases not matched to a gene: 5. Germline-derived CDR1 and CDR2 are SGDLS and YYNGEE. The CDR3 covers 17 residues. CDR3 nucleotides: TGTGCCAGCAGCGTAGTTGCTAGCGGGGCAAGCACAGATACGCAGTATTTT. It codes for CASSVVASGASTDTQYF.

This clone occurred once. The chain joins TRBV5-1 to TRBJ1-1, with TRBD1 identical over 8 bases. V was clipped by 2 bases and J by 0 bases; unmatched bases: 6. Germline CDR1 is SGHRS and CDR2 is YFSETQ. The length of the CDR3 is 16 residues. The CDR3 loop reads CASSFGTGTVNTEAFF. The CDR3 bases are TGCGCCAGCAGCTTCGGGACAGGAACTGTGAACACTGAAGCTTTCTTT. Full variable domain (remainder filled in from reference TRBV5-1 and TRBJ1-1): KAGVTQTPRYLIKTRGQQVTLSCSPISGHRSVSWYQQTPGQGLQFLFEYFSETQRNKGNFPGRFSGRQFSNSRSEMNVSTLELGDSALYLCASSFGTGTVNTEAFFGQGTRLTVV.

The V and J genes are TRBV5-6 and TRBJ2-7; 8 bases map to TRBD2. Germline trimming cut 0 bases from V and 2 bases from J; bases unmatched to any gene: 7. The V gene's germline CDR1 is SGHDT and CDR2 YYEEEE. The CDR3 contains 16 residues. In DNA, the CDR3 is TGTGCCAGCAGCTTGGCCGGTAGCGGGATCGCCTACGAGCAGTACTTC. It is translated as CASSLAGSGIAYEQYF.